This TCR beta chain was identified in a study of radiotherapy plus CTLA-4 blockade in lung cancer. On the study more broadly: Among patients, more than 15% showed objective responses, and roughly 31% had disease control. Regarding the study as a whole: Among blood TCR repertoires after radiotherapy plus ipilimumab, tumor-derived clones expanded.

Ipilimumab CTLA-4 blockade and focal radiation were given to patients with chemo-refractory metastatic non-small-cell lung cancer. Concerning this clone itself: Its antigen is still unknown.

Clones were sequenced by immunoSEQ multiplex PCR, and TCRdb holds only the in-frame ones, with some missing. The sample yields 35,000 to 45,000 clones, approximately 89% seen once. This CDR3 contains 13 residues. Trimming removed 4 bases at V and 0 bases at J, with 7 bases between. CDR1 is GTSNPN and CDR2 is SVGIG in the germline V gene (reference sequence). Here the sequenced sample was peripheral blood, taken from a patient treated with radiotherapy plus ipilimumab. This chain links TRBV30 with TRBJ2-1; no clear D. This TCR derives from a human donor with non-small cell lung cancer who had stable disease on radiotherapy plus ipilimumab. The CDR3 bases are TGTGCCTGGAACCCGAGCTCCTACAATGAGCAGTTCTTC. It specifies CAWNPSSYNEQFF.